This TCR beta chain was sequenced for a study of T cells in Graves' hyperthyroidism and ophthalmopathy. Overall study findings and caveats: Ophthalmopathy and stable hyperthyroidism were separated by a 13 V-J model.

This clonotype appeared many times. What it binds is not known. The junction shows a germline mismatch at one end, possibly a read error. Amplification yielded TCR beta CDR3 regions, with RNA transcripts as the source. With the HTBI primer set, the TCR CDR3 went through a first round of RT-PCR. TCRdb analysed the multiplex PCR reads with MiXCR anew, one entry per CDR3 protein. This sample has roughly 170,000 distinct CDR3 sequences; about a sixth occur once, and the top ten carry roughly 29%. The CDR3 has 14 amino acids. Per germline, CDR1 SNHLY and CDR2 FYNNEI. The sequenced sample consisted of blood. This chain joins TRBV2 and TRBJ1-5; D is ambiguous. The TCR sequence derives from a woman aged 45-65 years with Graves' hyperthyroidism. CDR3 residues: CTSSRRASNQPQHF. As DNA, the CDR3 is TGTACCAGCAGTAGGAGAGCTAGCAATCAGCCCCAGCATTTT.